The entry below describes one TCR beta chain. CDR1 is SGDLS, CDR2 YYNGEE, per germline. CDR3 length equals 15 residues. Deletions cut 2 bases from V and 4 bases from J, with 13 bases between. The data originate from a study of PD-L1 blockade in urothelial cancer. Time point given: pretreatment peripheral blood. Assay used: immunoSEQ multiplex PCR; TCRdb lists only in-frame clones, some missing. The repertoire includes about 56,000 clones, approximately 83% of them detected once, and around 14% sits in the top ten. The chain is built from TRBV9 and TRBJ2-1; maybe TRBD2 (5 bases). Sequenced here: PBMCs, sampled around atezolizumab (anti-PD-L1) treatment. The receptor's source is a man between 70 and 80 years old with urothelial cancer. The CDR3 loop is CASSVQLRGYNEQFF. CDR3 in DNA: TGTGCCAGCAGCGTTCAGCTCAGAGGGTACAATGAGCAGTTCTTC.